These 5 T cell receptor beta chains share one sample of origin, sequenced in a study of Ad26.COV2.S vaccination and SARS-CoV-2 variants. This sample's treatment: over 15 received Ad26.COV2.S at low or high dose, single or two shots; about 5 received placebo; per-sample allocation not given. The samples were gathered on day 63 after the first injection of vaccine or placebo. Libraries were prepared by immunoSEQ multiplex PCR; TCRdb keeps only in-frame clonotypes and omits some of them. The sample lists roughly 510,000 clones; roughly nine tenths were seen once. Sample: peripheral blood, taken in a trial of Ad26.COV2.S vaccine versus placebo. These receptors were taken from a person aged 18-60 years who received the Ad26.COV2.S COVID-19 vaccine or a placebo.

V gene TRBV27 combines with J gene TRBJ2-1, with 10 bases identical to TRBD2. The CDR3 consists of 16 residues. With 3 bases clipped from V and 8 bases from J, the junction kept 10 bases outside the gene matches. Germline V CDR1 and CDR2: MNHEY, SMNVEV (reference sequence). CDR3: CASSFLTSGVWDEQFF. The CDR3 DNA reads TGTGCCAGCAGTTTTCTTACTAGCGGGGTCTGGGATGAGCAGTTCTTC.

V usage is TRBV4-3 and J usage is TRBJ2-5, with D tentatively TRBD2 (6 bases). V lost 4 bases and J 4 bases, leaving 16 bases between the germline ends. The CDR3 consists of 15 residues. CDR1 is LGHNA and CDR2 is YSLEER in the germline V gene. The CDR3 DNA reads TGCGCCAGCAGCCCCCTAGGAGGAGCGGGAGAGACCCAGTACTTC. It is translated as CASSPLGGAGETQYF.

This clone was seen a few times. The chain joins TRBV5-8 to TRBJ2-1; 9 nucleotides align to TRBD2. V dropped 1 base and J dropped 2; count of bases not matched to a gene: 7. This CDR3 comprises 17 residues. Germline-derived CDR1 and CDR2 are SGHTS and YDEGEE. The CDR3 reads CASSLTGLAYTYNEQFF. Written as DNA, the CDR3 is TGTGCCAGCAGCTTGACGGGACTAGCCTACACCTACAATGAGCAGTTCTTC. Filled out from reference TRBV5-8 and TRBJ2-1, the complete variable domain reads EAGVTQSPTHLIKTRGQQATLRCSPISGHTSVYWYQQALGLGLQFLLWYDEGEERNRGNFPPRFSGRQFPNYSSELNVNALELEDSALYLCASSLTGLAYTYNEQFFGPGTRLTVL.

The chain has TRBV24-1 and TRBJ2-7; 10 bases agree with TRBD1. Trimming at V came to 4 bases and at J to 6 bases, leaving 11 bases not matched to a gene. Germline V gene data show CDR1 as KGHDR and CDR2 as SFDVKD. This CDR3 spans 16 amino acids. In nucleotides, the CDR3 is TGTGCCACCAGTGACTCCAGACAGGGGGCTTCTGCCGAGCAGTACTTC. Amino acids: CATSDSRQGASAEQYF.

This clone was counted once. The chain combines TRBV4-3 with TRBJ1-3; D is perhaps TRBD1 (5 bases). Germline CDR1 and CDR2: LGHNA and YSLEER. V gave up 1 base and J gave up 0 bases, with 22 bases separating them. The CDR3 is made up of 20 amino acids. CDR3 sequence: CASSQGWGGLGLLSGNTIYF. DNA of the CDR3: TGCGCCAGCAGCCAAGGTTGGGGCGGTTTGGGCCTACTCTCTGGAAACACCATATATTTT.